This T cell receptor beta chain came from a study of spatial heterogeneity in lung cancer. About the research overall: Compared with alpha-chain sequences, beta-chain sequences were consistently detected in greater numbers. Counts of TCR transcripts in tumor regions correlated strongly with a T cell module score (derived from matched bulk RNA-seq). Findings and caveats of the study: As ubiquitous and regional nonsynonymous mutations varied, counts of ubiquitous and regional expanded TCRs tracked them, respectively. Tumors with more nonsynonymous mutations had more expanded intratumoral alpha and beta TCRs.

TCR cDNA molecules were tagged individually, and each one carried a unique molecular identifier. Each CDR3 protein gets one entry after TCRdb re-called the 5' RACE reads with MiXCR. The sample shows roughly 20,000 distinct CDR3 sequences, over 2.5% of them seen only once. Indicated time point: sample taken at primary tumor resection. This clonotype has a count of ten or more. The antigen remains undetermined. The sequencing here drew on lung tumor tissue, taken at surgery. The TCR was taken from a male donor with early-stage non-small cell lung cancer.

CDR3 DNA: TGCGCCAGCAGCCAAACAGGGGGAGCTACTAATGAAAAACTGTTTTTT. Translating gives CASSQTGGATNEKLFF. The chain couples TRBV4-3 to TRBJ1-4; 8 bases are shared with TRBD1. CDR1 and CDR2 (germline): LGHNA, YSLEER. The CDR3 is 16 residues long. The V and J ends lost 2 bases and 2 bases, in that order; junction bases with no gene match: 4.